This is a list of T cell receptor beta chains from one sample in a study of blood T cell repertoires in COVID-19. The repertoire was sequenced with immunoSEQ multiplex PCR; TCRdb's copy has only in-frame clones and lacks some. The sample contains some 100,000 clones, roughly 92% of which appear only once. The material sequenced was peripheral blood. These receptors originate from a man aged 55 to 70 with acute or convalescent COVID-19. Each CDR3 is given with its conserved first and last residue. A D gene is named only where the DNA matches it firmly. Size is stated for part of the rows, as once, few or many counts, or as a class when the clone is expanded.

V	J	size	D	DNA	CDR3
TRBV5-1	TRBJ2-5	-	TRBD2	TGCGCCAGCAGCTTGGCCACTAGCGGGATGGAGACCCAGTACTTC	CASSLATSGMETQYF
TRBV2	TRBJ1-4	few	TRBD1	TGTGCCAGCAGGGGCACAGGGGTAGCTAATGAAAAACTGTTTTTT	CASRGTGVANEKLFF
TRBV6-5	TRBJ2-1	once	TRBD1	TGTGCCAGCAGACGGACAGGAATCTTCTACAATGAGCAGTTCTTC	CASRRTGIFYNEQFF
TRBV7-9	TRBJ2-5	-	-	TGTGCCAGCAGCCGAATGGAGGGCGCGGAGACCCAGTACTTC	CASSRMEGAETQYF
TRBV5-1	TRBJ2-1	-	TRBD2	TGCGCCAGCAGCGAGAGCGGGAGGGCCGAGAGTGAGCAGTTCTTC	CASSESGRAESEQFF
TRBV2	TRBJ2-1	-	-	TGTGCCAGCAGCCCTAGTGACTACAATGAGCAGTTCTTC	CASSPSDYNEQFF
TRBV29-1	TRBJ1-2	-	TRBD1	TGCAGCGTAGGGACAGACTACTATGGCTACACCTTC	CSVGTDYYGYTF
TRBV7-3	TRBJ2-2	-	TRBD2	TGTGCCAGCAGCTTACCGGGAGGGCCGTCCGGGGAGCTGTTTTTT	CASSLPGGPSGELFF
TRBV7-9	TRBJ1-3	-	-	TGTGCCAGCAGCTTGACTCTGAGCTCTGGAAACACCATATATTTT	CASSLTLSSGNTIYF
TRBV19	TRBJ2-2	-	TRBD1	TGTGCCAGTAGTATTCAAGGCAGGGGGCGTGCCACCGGGGAGCTGTTTTTT	CASSIQGRGRATGELFF
TRBV9	TRBJ2-2	-	-	TGTGCCAGCGAATTTGGTTTAGGAGGCACCGGGGAGCTGTTTTTT	CASEFGLGGTGELFF
TRBV7-9	TRBJ2-5	-	TRBD2	TGTGCCAGCAGCTTAGCAGTTGGTAGCGGGAGTTCAGAGACCCAGTACTTC	CASSLAVGSGSSETQYF
TRBV19	TRBJ2-1	-	TRBD2	TGTGCCAGTAGTTCCATCTATAGCGGGACGGACAATGAGCAGTTCTTC	CASSSIYSGTDNEQFF
TRBV10-3	TRBJ2-7	few	TRBD2	TGTGCCATCAGTGAGTCGGGACTAGCGGGGGGCTTAGAGCAGTACTTC	CAISESGLAGGLEQYF
TRBV19	TRBJ1-5	-	-	TGTGCCAGTAGTATTCAGGGATCCAATCAGCCCCAGCATTTT	CASSIQGSNQPQHF
TRBV7-2	TRBJ1-1	few	TRBD1	TGTGCCAGCAGCCCTCAGGGGGTGAGGACTGAAGCTTTCTTT	CASSPQGVRTEAFF
TRBV28	TRBJ2-5	-	TRBD2	TGTGCCAGCAGATATAGCGGGGAGTACCAAGAGACCCAGTACTTC	CASRYSGEYQETQYF
TRBV4-2	TRBJ1-4	-	TRBD1	TGTGCCAGCAGCCCGGGACAGGGCAATGAAAAACTGTTTTTT	CASSPGQGNEKLFF
TRBV19	TRBJ1-5	-	-	TGTGCCAGTAGTATACGGCAGGGTGTTCAGCCCCAGCATTTT	CASSIRQGVQPQHF
TRBV6-5	TRBJ1-6	-	TRBD1	TGTGCCAGCAGCTACCCGGGACAGGGCCGGATACTCCACTTT	CASSYPGQGRILHF
TRBV19	TRBJ2-1	-	-	TGTGCCAGTAGTATAGGTGGGACACATATCAATGAGCAGTTCTTC	CASSIGGTHINEQFF
TRBV5-6	TRBJ2-2	-	TRBD2	TGTGCCAGCAGCTTGGGGCTAGCGGGAGAAATGGACACCGGGGAGCTGTTTTTT	CASSLGLAGEMDTGELFF
TRBV5-1	TRBJ1-2	-	TRBD1	TGCGCCAGCAGCTTGGAAGGTCTCGCGACAGGGCATGGCTACACCTTC	CASSLEGLATGHGYTF
TRBV7-2	TRBJ1-2	-	-	TGTGCCAGCAGCCCGGCCCCCGGGGGCTATGGCTACACCTTC	CASSPAPGGYGYTF
TRBV15	TRBJ1-1	-	TRBD1	TGTGCCACCAGCAGAGAATTAACGGCAGGGGGCCCGGGCACTGAAGCTTTCTTT	CATSRELTAGGPGTEAFF
TRBV3-1/TRBV3-2	TRBJ2-1	-	-	TGTGCCAGCAGCCAAGGGGTAGCGGCAGACTACAATGAGCAGTTCTTC	CASSQGVAADYNEQFF
TRBV29-1	TRBJ2-1	-	-	TGCAGCGTCCCTACAGCGGCCTCCTACAATGAGCAGTTCTTC	CSVPTAASYNEQFF
TRBV12-3/TRBV12-4	TRBJ1-2	-	TRBD1	TGTGCCAGCAGTCGGGACAGGGACTATGGCTACACCTTC	CASSRDRDYGYTF
TRBV7-3	TRBJ2-7	-	TRBD1	TGTGCCAGCAGCTTAGGGGGACAGGGGGCCGAGCAGTACTTC	CASSLGGQGAEQYF
TRBV30	TRBJ1-5	once	TRBD1	TGTGCCTGGAGCCCTGACAGGGGATCAGCCCAGCATTTT	CAWSPDRGSAQHF
TRBV7-6	TRBJ2-7	few	TRBD1	TGTGCCAGCAGCTTACGGCAGGGGGCGTCGGCTCTCGAGCAGTACTTC	CASSLRQGASALEQYF
TRBV14	TRBJ1-2	-	-	TGTGCCAGCAGCCTCGGGAGCAGGTTGGGTGGCTACACCTTC	CASSLGSRLGGYTF
TRBV27	TRBJ2-1	-	TRBD2	TGTGCCAGCAGGCCGGCTAGCGGGAGGAGCTCCTACAATGAGCAGTTCTTC	CASRPASGRSSYNEQFF
TRBV24-1	TRBJ2-1	once	TRBD2	TGTGCCACCAGTGACCCAAGCACGGGCAGCGGGAGATACAATGAGCAGTTCTTC	CATSDPSTGSGRYNEQFF
TRBV3-1/TRBV3-2	TRBJ2-2	-	-	TGTGCCAGCAGCCAAGATAGGCGGCTAGCGTTGAACACCGGGGAGCTGTTTTTT	CASSQDRRLALNTGELFF
TRBV3-1/TRBV3-2	TRBJ2-2	-	-	TGTGCCAGCAGCCTCCTGGGAGGAACCGGGGAGCTGTTTTTT	CASSLLGGTGELFF
TRBV19	TRBJ2-5	-	-	TGTGCCAGTAGCCCCGACCGGATCGCCCGAGGAGAGACCCAGTACTTC	CASSPDRIARGETQYF
TRBV6-5	TRBJ2-1	-	-	TGTGCCAGCAGTCCTCAGTCCGGGTATTATGAGCAGTTCTTC	CASSPQSGYYEQFF
TRBV5-1	TRBJ1-1	-	TRBD1	TGCGCCAGCAGCATATGGACAGGGGGGAACACTGAAGCTTTCTTT	CASSIWTGGNTEAFF
TRBV9	TRBJ2-2	-	TRBD1	TGTGCCAGCAGCGTAGCCGGGACAGGGATGACCGGGGAGCTGTTTTTT	CASSVAGTGMTGELFF
TRBV7-6	TRBJ2-3	-	-	TGTGCCAGCAGTTGGTCCGTTCGGGAGCCGCAGTATTTT	CASSWSVREPQYF
TRBV29-1	TRBJ1-2	-	-	TGCAGCGTGGAAGGAAACCGAGATGGCTACACCTTC	CSVEGNRDGYTF
TRBV2	TRBJ2-7	-	TRBD1	TGTGCCAGTACCGGGACAGGGGCCTACGAGCAGTACTTC	CASTGTGAYEQYF
TRBV24-1	TRBJ1-5	-	TRBD1	TGTGCCACCAGTGACAATCGACAGGGGATGAGCAATCAGCCCCAGCATTTT	CATSDNRQGMSNQPQHF
TRBV28	TRBJ2-1	-	-	TGTGCCAGCGTCCCGGGATCGAGGTCCTACAATGAGCAGTTCTTC	CASVPGSRSYNEQFF
TRBV19	TRBJ1-2	-	TRBD1	TGTGCCAGTAGTATACAGGGGGGACAGCACTATGGCTACACCTTC	CASSIQGGQHYGYTF
TRBV28	TRBJ1-2	-	TRBD1	TGTGCCAGCATAGGTGGGGGACAGCCTTACCATGGCTACACCTTC	CASIGGGQPYHGYTF
TRBV30	TRBJ1-2	-	TRBD1	TGTGCCTGGTTGGCGGGCGGACAGGGTAACTATGGCTACACCTTC	CAWLAGGQGNYGYTF
TRBV11-3	TRBJ2-1	-	-	TGTGCCAGCAGCTTAGAGGGGGCTACTCAACCCTACAATGAGCAGTTCTTC	CASSLEGATQPYNEQFF
TRBV28	TRBJ2-3	-	TRBD2	TGTGCCAGCCCTACTCGGGCGGGAGAAGGCGCAGATACGCAGTATTTT	CASPTRAGEGADTQYF
TRBV6-2/TRBV6-3	TRBJ2-7	-	-	TGTGCCAGCAGTTACGGGGGCGAGGGGTACGAGCAGTACTTC	CASSYGGEGYEQYF
TRBV3-1/TRBV3-2	TRBJ2-5	-	TRBD2	TGTGCCAGCAGCCTTCGGGGGGCGGGAGGGTCACAAGAGACCCAGTACTTC	CASSLRGAGGSQETQYF
TRBV4-2	TRBJ2-3	-	TRBD2	TGTGCCAGCAGCCTCGCTGGACTAGCGGGAGGGTTGAATACGCAGTATTTT	CASSLAGLAGGLNTQYF
TRBV5-1	TRBJ1-3	once	-	TGCGCCAGCAGCTCCGCAGGGGTCCCTGGAAACACCATATATTTT	CASSSAGVPGNTIYF
TRBV5-1	TRBJ1-1	-	-	TGCGCCAGCAGCTTTACAGGGCCAATGAACACTGAAGCTTTCTTT	CASSFTGPMNTEAFF
TRBV5-1	TRBJ2-2	-	-	TGCGCCAGCGGTACTCACACCGGGGAGCTGTTTTTT	CASGTHTGELFF
TRBV19	TRBJ2-1	-	TRBD2	TGTGCCAGTAGTCCGATCTCTAGCGGGAGGATGAATGAGCAGTTCTTC	CASSPISSGRMNEQFF
TRBV7-2	TRBJ1-3	once	TRBD1	TGTGCCAGCAGCTTGACAGGGCCGTTCGGAAACACCATATATTTT	CASSLTGPFGNTIYF
TRBV7-9	TRBJ1-6	-	-	TGTGCCAGCAGCTGGTACAGGGATAATTCACCCCTCCACTTT	CASSWYRDNSPLHF